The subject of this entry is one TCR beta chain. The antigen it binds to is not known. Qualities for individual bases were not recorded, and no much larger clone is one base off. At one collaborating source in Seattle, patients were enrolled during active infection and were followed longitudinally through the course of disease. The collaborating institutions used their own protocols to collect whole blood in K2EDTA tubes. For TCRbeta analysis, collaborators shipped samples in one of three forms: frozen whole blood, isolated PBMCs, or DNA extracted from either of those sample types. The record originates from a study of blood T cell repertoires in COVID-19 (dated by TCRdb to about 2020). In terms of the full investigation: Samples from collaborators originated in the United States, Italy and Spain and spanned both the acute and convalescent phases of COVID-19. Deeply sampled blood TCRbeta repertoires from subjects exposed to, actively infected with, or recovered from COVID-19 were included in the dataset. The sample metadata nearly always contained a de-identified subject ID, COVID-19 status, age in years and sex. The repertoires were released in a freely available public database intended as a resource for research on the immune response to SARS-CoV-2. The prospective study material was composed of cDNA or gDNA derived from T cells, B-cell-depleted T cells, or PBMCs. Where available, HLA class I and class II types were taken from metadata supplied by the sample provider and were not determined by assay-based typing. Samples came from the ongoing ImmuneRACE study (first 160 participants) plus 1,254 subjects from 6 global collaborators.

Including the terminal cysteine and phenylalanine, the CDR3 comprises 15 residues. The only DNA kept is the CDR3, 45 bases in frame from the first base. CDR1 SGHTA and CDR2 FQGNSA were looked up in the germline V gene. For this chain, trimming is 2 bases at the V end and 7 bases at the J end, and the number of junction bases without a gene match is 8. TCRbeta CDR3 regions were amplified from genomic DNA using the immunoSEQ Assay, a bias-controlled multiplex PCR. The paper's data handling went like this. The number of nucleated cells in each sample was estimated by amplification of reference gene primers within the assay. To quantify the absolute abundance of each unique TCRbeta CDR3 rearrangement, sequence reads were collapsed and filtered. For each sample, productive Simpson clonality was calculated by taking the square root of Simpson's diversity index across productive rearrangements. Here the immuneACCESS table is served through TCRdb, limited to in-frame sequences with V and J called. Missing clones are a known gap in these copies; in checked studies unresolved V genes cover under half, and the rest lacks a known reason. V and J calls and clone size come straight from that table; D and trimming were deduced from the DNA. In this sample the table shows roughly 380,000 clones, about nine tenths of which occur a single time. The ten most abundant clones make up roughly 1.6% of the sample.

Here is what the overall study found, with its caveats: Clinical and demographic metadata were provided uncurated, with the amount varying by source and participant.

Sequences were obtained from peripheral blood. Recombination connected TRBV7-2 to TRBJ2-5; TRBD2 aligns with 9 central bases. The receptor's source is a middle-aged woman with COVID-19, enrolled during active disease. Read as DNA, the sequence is TGTGCCAGCAGCTTAACTAGCGGGCCGGGGGGGACCCAGTACTTC. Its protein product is CASSLTSGPGGTQYF.